Listed below are T cell receptor beta chains from one sample, sequenced in a study of siplizumab effects on memory and regulatory T cells. Sequenced by immunoSEQ multiplex PCR; TCRdb stores in-frame clones only, minus some. This sample has roughly 50,000 clones, with over 90% found just once. Sample: CD8+ T cells sorted from blood. The origin of the receptors is a human donor in good health. The CDR3 runs from the conserved cysteine through the conserved F or W. Each record gives: V gene, D gene, J gene, clone size, CDR3 DNA, CDR3 protein. The D gene is left open where the match is weak. The size of a clone is reported for some rows only, either as once, few or many, or as a class for expanded clones.

TRBV11-2	-	TRBJ2-3	-	TGTGCCAGCGCGATCCCAGCGGACACAGATACGCAGTATTTT	CASAIPADTDTQYF
TRBV6-5	-	TRBJ1-3	-	TGTGCCAGCAGCCCACATACAGGGGGAAACACCATATATTTT	CASSPHTGGNTIYF
TRBV27	-	TRBJ1-5	-	TGTGCCAGCAGTTTGGCACTGGGGGGGAATCAGCCCCAGCATTTT	CASSLALGGNQPQHF
TRBV28	TRBD2	TRBJ2-1	once	TGTGCCAGCAGTACTAGCGGGAGCTCCTACAATGAGCAGTTCTTC	CASSTSGSSYNEQFF
TRBV11-1	TRBD1	TRBJ2-5	-	TGTGCCAGCAGCTTAGGACGAGGGGGCGTGGGGACCCAGTACTTC	CASSLGRGGVGTQYF
TRBV27	TRBD1	TRBJ2-7	-	TGTGCCAGCAGTTTAGGGTGGACAGGGGTGAACGAGCAGTACTTC	CASSLGWTGVNEQYF
TRBV9	-	TRBJ1-6	-	TGTGCCAGCAGCCCCGGGAATTCACCCCTCCACTTT	CASSPGNSPLHF
TRBV14	-	TRBJ2-2	-	TGTGCCAGCAGCCCAGTTTGGCCGGACAGTTCGAACACCGGGGAGCTGTTTTTT	CASSPVWPDSSNTGELFF
TRBV6-1	-	TRBJ2-7	-	TGTGCCAGCAGTGAAGCGATTGGATCCCTCTCCTACGAGCAGTACTTC	CASSEAIGSLSYEQYF
TRBV5-6	-	TRBJ1-5	-	TGTGCCAGCAGCTTGGGGGCTCAGGGGAATCAGCCCCAGCATTTT	CASSLGAQGNQPQHF
TRBV6-7	-	TRBJ2-7	-	TGTGCCAGCAGTTACTCTAGGTTGGGGCTAGCGAGCTCCTACGAGCAGTACTTC	CASSYSRLGLASSYEQYF
TRBV19	-	TRBJ2-3	-	TGTGCCAGTTCGACTGGCACAGATACGCAGTATTTT	CASSTGTDTQYF
TRBV12-2	-	TRBJ2-2	-	TGTGCAAGTCGCTTAGTTCCTAGCGGGAACACCGGGGAGCTGTTTTTT	CASRLVPSGNTGELFF
TRBV13	-	TRBJ2-7	-	TGTGCCAGCAGCCTACAGGGTTCCTACGAGCAGTACTTC	CASSLQGSYEQYF
TRBV27	-	TRBJ1-5	-	TGTGCCAGCAGCTCATCAGGTAACGCCAATCAGCCCCAGCATTTT	CASSSSGNANQPQHF
TRBV5-1	-	TRBJ1-1	-	TGCGCCAGCAGAACCGCCTCAGTGTCGGTTTTCACTGAAGCTTTCTTT	CASRTASVSVFTEAFF